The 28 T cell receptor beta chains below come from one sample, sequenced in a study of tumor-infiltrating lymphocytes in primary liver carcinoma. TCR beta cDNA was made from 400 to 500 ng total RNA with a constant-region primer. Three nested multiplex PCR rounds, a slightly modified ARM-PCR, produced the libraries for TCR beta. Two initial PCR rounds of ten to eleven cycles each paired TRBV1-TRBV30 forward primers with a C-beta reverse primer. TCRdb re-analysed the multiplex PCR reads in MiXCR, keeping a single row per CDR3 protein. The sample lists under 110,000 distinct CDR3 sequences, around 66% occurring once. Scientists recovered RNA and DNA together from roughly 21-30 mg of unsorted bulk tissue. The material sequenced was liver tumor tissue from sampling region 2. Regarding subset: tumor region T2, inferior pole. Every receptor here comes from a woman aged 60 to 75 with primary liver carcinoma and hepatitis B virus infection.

CDR3 protein: CASNRSGNDDEQYF. The CDR3 DNA sequence: TGTGCCAGCAATCGGAGCGGGAATGACGACGAGCAGTACTTC. The V gene is TRBV12-3 or TRBV12-4, the J gene TRBJ2-7, with 7 nucleotides matching TRBD2. The CDR3 extends over 14 amino acids. Trimming removed 7 bases from V and 5 bases from J; junction bases left unmatched: 11.

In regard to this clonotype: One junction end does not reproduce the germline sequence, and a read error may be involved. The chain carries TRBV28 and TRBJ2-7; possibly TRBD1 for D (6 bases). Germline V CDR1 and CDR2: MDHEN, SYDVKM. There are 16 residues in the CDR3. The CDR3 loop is CTSSLVSGQQGMRKYF. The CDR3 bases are TGTACCAGCAGTTTAGTCTCCGGACAGCAGGGGATGAGAAAGTACTTC.

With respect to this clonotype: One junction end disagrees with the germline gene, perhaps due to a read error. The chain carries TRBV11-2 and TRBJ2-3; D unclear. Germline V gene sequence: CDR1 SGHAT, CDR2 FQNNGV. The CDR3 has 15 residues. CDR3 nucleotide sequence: TGTGCCAGTAGCTTCGGTCTAGGACGCACATATGCGCAGTATTTT. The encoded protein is CASSFGLGRTYAQYF.

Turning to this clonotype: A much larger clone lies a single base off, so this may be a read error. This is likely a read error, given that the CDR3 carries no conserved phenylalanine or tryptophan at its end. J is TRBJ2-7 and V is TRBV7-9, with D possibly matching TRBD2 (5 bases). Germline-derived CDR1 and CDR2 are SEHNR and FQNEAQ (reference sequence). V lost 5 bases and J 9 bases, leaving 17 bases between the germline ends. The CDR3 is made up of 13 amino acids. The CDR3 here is CASSVDWRAPQYL. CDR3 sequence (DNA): TGTGCCAGCAGCGTGGACTGGAGAGCGCCGCAGTACTTA.

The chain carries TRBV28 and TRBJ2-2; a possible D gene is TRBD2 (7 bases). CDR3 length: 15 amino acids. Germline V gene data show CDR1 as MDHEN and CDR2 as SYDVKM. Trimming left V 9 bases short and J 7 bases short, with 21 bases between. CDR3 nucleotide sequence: TGTGCCAGAAGTGGGGGGGCTGGTCTCGTCGGGGAGCTGTTTTTT. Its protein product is CARSGGAGLVGELFF.

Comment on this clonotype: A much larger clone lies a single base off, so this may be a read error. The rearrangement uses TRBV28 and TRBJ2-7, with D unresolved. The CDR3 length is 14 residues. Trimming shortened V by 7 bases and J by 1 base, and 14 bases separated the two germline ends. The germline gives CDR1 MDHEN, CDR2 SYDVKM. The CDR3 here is CASNHPRNSYEQYF. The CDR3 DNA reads TGTGCCAGCAATCATCCACGGAATTCCTACGAGCAGTACTTC.

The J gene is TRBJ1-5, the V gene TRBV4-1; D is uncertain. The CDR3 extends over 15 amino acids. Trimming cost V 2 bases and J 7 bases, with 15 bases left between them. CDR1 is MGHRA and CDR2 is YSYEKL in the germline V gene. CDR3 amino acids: CASSQSWGEGQPQHF. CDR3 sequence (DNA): TGCGCCAGCAGCCAATCATGGGGAGAGGGACAGCCCCAGCATTTT.

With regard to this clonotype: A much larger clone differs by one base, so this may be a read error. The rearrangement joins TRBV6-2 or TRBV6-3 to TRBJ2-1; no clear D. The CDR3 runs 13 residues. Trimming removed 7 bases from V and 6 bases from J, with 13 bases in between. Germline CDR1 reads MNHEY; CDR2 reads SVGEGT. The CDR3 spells CASNPTKVNEQFF. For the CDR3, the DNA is TGTGCCAGCAACCCAACCAAAGTCAATGAGCAGTTCTTC.

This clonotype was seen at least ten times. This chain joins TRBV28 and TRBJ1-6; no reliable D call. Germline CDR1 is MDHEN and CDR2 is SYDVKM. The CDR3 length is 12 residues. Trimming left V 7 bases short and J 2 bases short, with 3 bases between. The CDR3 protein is CASTPYNSPLHF. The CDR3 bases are TGTGCCAGCACCCCCTATAATTCACCCCTCCACTTT.

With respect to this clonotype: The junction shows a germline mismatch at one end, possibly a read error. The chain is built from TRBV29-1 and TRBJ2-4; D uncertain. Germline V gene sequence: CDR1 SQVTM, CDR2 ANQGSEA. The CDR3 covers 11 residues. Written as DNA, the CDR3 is TGCAGCGTTGGACAATCAAACAATCAGTACTTC. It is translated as CSVGQSNNQYF.

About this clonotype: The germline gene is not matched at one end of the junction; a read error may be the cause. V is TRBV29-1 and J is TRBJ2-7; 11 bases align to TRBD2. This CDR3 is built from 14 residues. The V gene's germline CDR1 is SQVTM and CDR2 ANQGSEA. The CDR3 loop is CSVALTSGSGEQYF. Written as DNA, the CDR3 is TGTAGCGTTGCGCTAACTAGCGGGAGTGGGGAGCAGTACTTC.

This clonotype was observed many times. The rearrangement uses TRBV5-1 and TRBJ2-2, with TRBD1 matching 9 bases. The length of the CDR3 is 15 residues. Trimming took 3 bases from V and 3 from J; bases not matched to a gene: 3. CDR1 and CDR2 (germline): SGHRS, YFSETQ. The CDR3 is CASSSQGADTGELFF. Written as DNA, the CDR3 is TGCGCCAGCAGCTCACAGGGGGCGGACACCGGGGAGCTGTTTTTT.

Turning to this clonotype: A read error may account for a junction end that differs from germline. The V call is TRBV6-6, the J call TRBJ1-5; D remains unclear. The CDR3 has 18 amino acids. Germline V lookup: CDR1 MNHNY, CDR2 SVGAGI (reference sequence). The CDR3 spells CASSYTAPVGREDQPQHF. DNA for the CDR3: TGTGCCAGTAGTTACACAGCCCCGGTGGGTCGAGAGGATCAGCCCCAGCATTTT.

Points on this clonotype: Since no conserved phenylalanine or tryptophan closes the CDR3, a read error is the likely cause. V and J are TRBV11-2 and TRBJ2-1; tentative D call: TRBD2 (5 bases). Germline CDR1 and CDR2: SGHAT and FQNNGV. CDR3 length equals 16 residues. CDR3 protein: CTGSRLNPEVANEQFS. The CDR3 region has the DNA TGTACCGGCAGCCGACTAAACCCCGAGGTTGCCAATGAGCAGTTCTCC.

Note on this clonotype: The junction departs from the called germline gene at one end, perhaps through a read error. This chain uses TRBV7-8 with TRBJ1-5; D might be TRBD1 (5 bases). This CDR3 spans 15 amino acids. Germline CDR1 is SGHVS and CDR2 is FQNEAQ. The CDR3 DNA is TGCGCCAGCAGCTTATCAGGGCAGATTTCCCGGCCACAGCATTTT. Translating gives CASSLSGQISRPQHF.

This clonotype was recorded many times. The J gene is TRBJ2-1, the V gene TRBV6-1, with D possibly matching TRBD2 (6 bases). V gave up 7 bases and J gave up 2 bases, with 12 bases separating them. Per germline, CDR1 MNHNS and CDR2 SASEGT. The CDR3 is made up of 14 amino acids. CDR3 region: CASTREETYNEQFF. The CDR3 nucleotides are TGTGCCAGCACCAGGGAGGAGACCTACAATGAGCAGTTCTTC.

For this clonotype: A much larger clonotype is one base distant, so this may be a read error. In nucleotides, the CDR3 is TGCGCCAGCGGCTTGGCAGGAAACTATGGCTACACCTTC. Amino acids: CASGLAGNYGYTF. The chain combines TRBV5-1 with TRBJ1-2; no firm D call. The CDR3 consists of 13 residues. The V gene's germline CDR1 is SGHRS and CDR2 YFSETQ. Based on the CDR3 plus reference TRBV5-1 and TRBJ1-2, the full variable domain is KAGVTQTPRYLIKTRGQQVTLSCSPISGHRSVSWYQQTPGQGLQFLFEYFSETQRNKGNFPGRFSGRQFSNSRSEMNVSTLELGDSALYLCASGLAGNYGYTFGSGTRLTVV.

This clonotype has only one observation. The CDR3: CSVEPEASVFF. CDR3 in DNA: TGCAGCGTTGAACCAGAGGCTAGTGTTTTCTTT. The chain is built from TRBV29-1 and TRBJ1-1, with unresolved D. V lost 2 bases, J lost 13 bases, and 14 bases lay in between. In germline, CDR1 is SQVTM, CDR2 ANQGSEA. The CDR3 length is 11 residues.

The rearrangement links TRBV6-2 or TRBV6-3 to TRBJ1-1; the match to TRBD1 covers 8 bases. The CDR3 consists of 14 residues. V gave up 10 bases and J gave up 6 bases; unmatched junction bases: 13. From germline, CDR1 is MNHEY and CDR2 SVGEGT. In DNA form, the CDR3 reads TGTGCCATCAGGTCTTGGACAGGGACAGCTGAAGCTTTCTTT. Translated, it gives CAIRSWTGTAEAFF.

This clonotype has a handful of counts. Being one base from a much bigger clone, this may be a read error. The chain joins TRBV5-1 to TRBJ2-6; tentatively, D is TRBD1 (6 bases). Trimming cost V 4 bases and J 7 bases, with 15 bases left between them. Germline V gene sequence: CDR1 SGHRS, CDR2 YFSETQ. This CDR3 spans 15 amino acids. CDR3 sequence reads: CASSMTSGVANVLTF. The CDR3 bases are TGCGCCAGCAGCATGACCTCAGGGGTAGCCAACGTCCTGACTTTC.

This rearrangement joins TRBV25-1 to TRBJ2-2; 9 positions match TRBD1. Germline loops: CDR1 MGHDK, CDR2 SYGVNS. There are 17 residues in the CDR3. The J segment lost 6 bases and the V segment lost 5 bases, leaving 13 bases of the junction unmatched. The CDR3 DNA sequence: TGTGCCAGCAGTTCAGTCCCGGGACAGGGTCTGGCCGGGGAGCTGTTTTTT. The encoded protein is CASSSVPGQGLAGELFF.

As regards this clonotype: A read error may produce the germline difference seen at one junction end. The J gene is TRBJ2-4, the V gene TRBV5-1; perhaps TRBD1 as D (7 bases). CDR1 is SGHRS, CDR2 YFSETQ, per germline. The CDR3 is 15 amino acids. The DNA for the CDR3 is TGCGCCAGTAGCTTGGAGGAGGGGGCCAAAAACATTCATTACTTC. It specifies CASSLEEGAKNIHYF.

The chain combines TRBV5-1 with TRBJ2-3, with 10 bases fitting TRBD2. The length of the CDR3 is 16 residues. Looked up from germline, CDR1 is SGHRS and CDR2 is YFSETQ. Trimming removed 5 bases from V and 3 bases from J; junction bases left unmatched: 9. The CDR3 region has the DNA TGCGCCAGCAGAGCCCTAGCGGGAGTGGGTACAGATACGCAGTATTTT. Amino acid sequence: CASRALAGVGTDTQYF.

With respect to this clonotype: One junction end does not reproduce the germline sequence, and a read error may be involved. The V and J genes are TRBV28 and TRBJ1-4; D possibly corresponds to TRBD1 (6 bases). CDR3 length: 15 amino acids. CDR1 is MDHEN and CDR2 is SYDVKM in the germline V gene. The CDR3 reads CATSEAGARDEKLFF. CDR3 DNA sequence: TGTGCCACCAGTGAGGCGGGGGCTCGCGATGAAAAACTGTTTTTC.

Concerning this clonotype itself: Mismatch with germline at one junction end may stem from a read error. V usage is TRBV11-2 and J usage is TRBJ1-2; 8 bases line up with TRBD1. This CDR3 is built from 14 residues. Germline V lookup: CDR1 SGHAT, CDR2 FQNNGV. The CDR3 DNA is TGTGCCCGCAGCCACCGGGACAGGAACTATGGCTACACCTTC. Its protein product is CARSHRDRNYGYTF.

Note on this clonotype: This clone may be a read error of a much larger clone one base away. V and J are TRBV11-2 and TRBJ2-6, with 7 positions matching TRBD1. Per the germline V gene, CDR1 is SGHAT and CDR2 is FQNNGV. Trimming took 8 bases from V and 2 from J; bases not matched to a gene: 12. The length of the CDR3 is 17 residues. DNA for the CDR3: TGTGCCAGCGGCCCGACGGGACAGTGGACTGGGGCCAACGTCCTGACTTTC. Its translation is CASGPTGQWTGANVLTF.

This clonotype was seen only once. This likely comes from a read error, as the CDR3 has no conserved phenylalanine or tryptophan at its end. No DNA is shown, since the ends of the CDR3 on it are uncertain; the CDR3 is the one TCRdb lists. CDR3 region: CVSSPWGTSGGRSYEQYL. The genes are TRBV11-2 and TRBJ2-7; the table names TRBD2, a call not compared with the DNA. The CDR3 totals 18 residues, both ends included. Germline V gives CDR1 SGHAT, CDR2 FQNNGV.

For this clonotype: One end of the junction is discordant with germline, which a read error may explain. The CDR3 is CARSPGLGDSGANVLTF. The DNA for the CDR3 is TGTGCCAGGAGTCCGGGACTAGGAGACTCTGGGGCCAACGTCCTAACTTTC. The chain joins TRBV11-1 to TRBJ2-6; TRBD2 matches 8 bases. The germline gives CDR1 SGHAT, CDR2 FQDESV (reference sequence). The CDR3 spans 17 residues.